Below, 28 T cell receptor beta chains from the same sample are listed, as sequenced in a study of sequential checkpoint blockade in melanoma. The method was immunoSEQ multiplex PCR; TCRdb's version includes in-frame clones alone and lacks a portion of them. The sample carries about 11,000 clones, about 78% recorded once. Documented treatment: randomized to nivolumab then ipilimumab (arm A) or the reverse (arm B). Sequences were derived from CD8+ T cells sorted from blood (inferred from file names), sampled from a patient given nivolumab and ipilimumab in sequence. The receptors shown here come from a human donor with melanoma.

V usage is TRBV5-1 and J usage is TRBJ1-1; tentative D call: TRBD1 (5 bases). The length of the CDR3 is 15 residues. V was trimmed by 2 bases and J by 4 bases, leaving 15 bases between them. Germline CDR1 and CDR2: SGHRS and YFSETQ. The CDR3 DNA follows: TGCGCCAGCAGCTTTTACGCAGGGCAAAGCACTGAAGCTTTCTTT. This sequence encodes CASSFYAGQSTEAFF. Looking up the rest from reference TRBV5-1 and TRBJ1-1 gives the full variable domain: KAGVTQTPRYLIKTRGQQVTLSCSPISGHRSVSWYQQTPGQGLQFLFEYFSETQRNKGNFPGRFSGRQFSNSRSEMNVSTLELGDSALYLCASSFYAGQSTEAFFGQGTRLTVV.

V is TRBV2 and J is TRBJ2-7, with TRBD2 identical over 7 bases. Germline V lookup: CDR1 SNHLY, CDR2 FYNNEI. The CDR3 is 14 residues long. Germline trimming cut 8 bases from V and 2 bases from J; bases unmatched to any gene: 9. The CDR3 nucleotides are TGTGCCAGCGATAGGGGAGGGTCGACCTACGAGCAGTACTTC. This encodes CASDRGGSTYEQYF.

This chain uses TRBV7-3 with TRBJ2-5, with 14 bases aligning to TRBD2. The length of the CDR3 is 17 residues. Germline V CDR1 and CDR2: SGHTA, FQGTGA. V lost 1 base to trimming and J lost 6 bases; unmatched junction nucleotides: 7. The CDR3 DNA reads TGTGCCAGCAGCTTAAGGAGGACTAGCGGGGGGCCGCAGACCCAGTACTTC. Translated: CASSLRRTSGGPQTQYF.

The chain joins TRBV5-1 to TRBJ1-1, with unresolved D. The length of the CDR3 is 13 residues. Trimming removed 0 bases at V and 5 bases at J, with 8 bases between. CDR1 is SGHRS, CDR2 YFSETQ, per germline. The CDR3 loop is CASSLGQATEAFF. CDR3 coding DNA: TGCGCCAGCAGCTTGGGGCAGGCAACTGAAGCTTTCTTT.

A few counts support this clone. The rearrangement uses TRBV6-4 and TRBJ1-2, with D possibly TRBD1 on 6 matching bases. With 6 bases removed from V and 4 bases from J, the gap between germline ends came to 15 bases. This CDR3 region has 14 residues. Germline assignment: CDR1 MRHNA and CDR2 SNTAGT. The CDR3 DNA reads as TGTGCCAGCAGCCCCGAGGGGGACACCTATGGCTACACCTTC. This codes for CASSPEGDTYGYTF.

The rearrangement links TRBV13 to TRBJ1-1, with D perhaps matching TRBD1 (6 bases). Germline lookup yields CDR1 PRHDT and CDR2 FYEKMQ (reference sequence). V dropped 5 bases and J dropped 5 bases, with 15 bases sitting between them. This CDR3 is built from 14 residues. DNA of the CDR3: TGTGCCAGCAGCCCACAGGGTGTTATTACTGAAGCTTTCTTT. Residues: CASSPQGVITEAFF.

The CDR3 coding sequence is TGTGCCAGCAGACCAGGGGGCGCGGACACTGAAGCTTTCTTT. Protein sequence: CASRPGGADTEAFF. The chain carries TRBV6-5 and TRBJ1-1, with 8 nucleotides matching TRBD1. The length of the CDR3 is 14 residues. V was clipped by 6 bases and J by 3 bases; unmatched bases: 6. The germline V gene has CDR1 MNHEY and CDR2 SVGAGI.

The rearrangement joins TRBV2 to TRBJ1-5; TRBD1 agrees at 9 bases. The CDR3 has 16 residues. Germline V CDR1 and CDR2: SNHLY, FYNNEI. The V gene end was trimmed by 3 bases and the J gene end by 4 bases; junction bases not matched to a gene: 7. The CDR3 sequence: CASSDQGQGGNQPQHF. The CDR3 DNA reads as TGTGCCAGCAGTGATCAGGGACAGGGAGGTAATCAGCCCCAGCATTTT.

J is TRBJ2-7 and V is TRBV21-1; the table's D gene call, TRBD2, was not cross checked with the DNA. TRBV21-1 represents a pseudogene. The CDR3 sequence is 16 residues long. The CDR3 DNA reads as TGTGCCAGCAGCAAATCTCTAGCGGGAGACTTCCACGAGCAGTACTTC. Its translation is CASSKSLAGDFHEQYF.

V and J are TRBV9 and TRBJ2-1, with a possible D match to TRBD2 (5 bases). The CDR3 has 17 residues. CDR1 and CDR2 from the germline V gene are SGDLS and YYNGEE. V lost 3 bases and J 2 bases, leaving 18 bases between the germline ends. The CDR3 region is CASSESPKLAPYNEQFF. DNA for the CDR3: TGTGCCAGCAGCGAAAGCCCAAAGCTAGCCCCCTACAATGAGCAGTTCTTC.

The chain carries TRBV9 and TRBJ1-2; 7 nucleotides line up with TRBD1. Germline V gene lookup returns CDR1 SGDLS and CDR2 YYNGEE. This CDR3 is built from 15 residues. The trim removed 1 base at V and 4 bases at J, leaving 7 bases unmatched. CDR3 loop: CASSVKDRSSYGYTF. For the CDR3, the DNA is TGTGCCAGCAGCGTAAAGGACAGGAGTTCCTATGGCTACACCTTC.

The V and J genes are TRBV7-6 and TRBJ1-1, with D possibly TRBD1 on 6 matching bases. This CDR3 has 13 amino acids. With 5 bases removed from V and 4 bases from J, the gap between germline ends came to 11 bases. Germline V gives CDR1 SGHVS, CDR2 FNYEAQ. DNA of the CDR3: TGTGCCAGCAGCCCGGACAGCTCCACTGAAGCTTTCTTT. It specifies CASSPDSSTEAFF.

This chain uses TRBV29-1 with TRBJ1-2; weak D call: TRBD1 (5 bases). CDR1 is SQVTM, CDR2 ANQGSEA, per germline. V lost 4 bases and J 8 bases, leaving 14 bases between the germline ends. The CDR3 has 12 residues. The CDR3 is CSVVSQGGGYTF. Written as DNA, the CDR3 is TGCAGCGTTGTTTCCCAGGGTGGCGGCTACACCTTC.

In this sample, this clone turned up a few times. The chain combines TRBV7-9 with TRBJ1-2, with D unresolved. The germline CDR1 and CDR2 sequences are SEHNR and FQNEAQ (reference sequence). CDR3 size: 16 residues. Trimming pared 5 bases from V and 6 bases from J, leaving 22 bases between. The CDR3 sequence: CASSGSVGSYLDGYTF. The CDR3, as DNA: TGTGCCAGCAGCGGAAGCGTCGGGAGCTACCTGGATGGCTACACCTTC.

This clone was picked up one time. The chain combines TRBV15 with TRBJ2-1; 7 bases are shared with TRBD1. Germline CDR1 and CDR2: LNHNV and YYDKDF (reference sequence). The CDR3 is 15 residues long. The ends lost 3 bases at V and 4 bases at J; junction bases unmatched: 6. This CDR3 is CATSRVGTVYNEQFF. The CDR3, as DNA: TGTGCCACCAGCAGGGTGGGGACAGTTTACAATGAGCAGTTCTTC.

The table lists this clone with a count of one. The chain is built from TRBV6-4 and TRBJ2-1; TRBD2 aligns across 10 bases. Trimming took 6 bases from V and 9 from J; bases not matched to a gene: 8. CDR1 and CDR2 from the germline V gene are MRHNA and SNTAGT. The CDR3 runs 14 residues. CDR3: CASRGTSETGEQFF. For the CDR3, the DNA is TGTGCCAGCAGAGGGACTAGCGAGACGGGTGAGCAGTTCTTC.

The chain is built from TRBV10-1 and TRBJ1-2; D gene ambiguous. The V and J ends lost 0 bases and 3 bases respectively, with 14 bases between them. Germline-derived CDR1 and CDR2 are WNHNN and SYGVQD (reference sequence). The CDR3 runs 16 residues. Here the CDR3 reads CASSESLGNNHYGYTF. DNA of the CDR3: TGCGCCAGCAGTGAGTCGCTGGGCAACAACCACTATGGCTACACCTTC.

This clone appeared a few times. The chain links TRBV6-1 to TRBJ2-7; maybe TRBD1 (8 bases). With 2 bases removed from V and 2 bases from J, the gap between germline ends came to 16 bases. CDR3 length equals 16 residues. In germline, CDR1 is MNHNS, CDR2 SASEGT. This CDR3 is CASSEWGGQATYEQYF. In nucleotides, the CDR3 is TGTGCCAGCAGTGAATGGGGGGGACAGGCTACCTACGAGCAGTACTTC.

This chain joins TRBV15 and TRBJ1-4; D is undetermined. The germline V and J ends were trimmed by 3 bases and 5 bases, with 19 bases remaining between them. The CDR3 runs 17 residues. CDR1 is LNHNV, CDR2 YYDKDF, per germline (reference sequence). The CDR3 spells CATSRNTLDYQNEKLFF. The CDR3 nucleotides read TGTGCCACCAGCAGGAATACCCTGGACTACCAAAATGAAAAACTGTTTTTT.

The gene calls are TRBV7-3 and TRBJ2-1, with 11 positions matching TRBD1. V gave up 2 bases and J gave up 3 bases; unmatched junction bases: 6. The CDR3 is 17 amino acids. CDR1 and CDR2 from the germline V gene are SGHTA and FQGTGA. CDR3 residues: CASSLGPGQGVYNEQFF. CDR3 in DNA: TGTGCCAGCAGCTTAGGTCCGGGACAGGGGGTCTACAATGAGCAGTTCTTC.

J is TRBJ1-5 and V is TRBV5-5; D gene unclear. Germline V gives CDR1 SGHKS, CDR2 YYEKEE (reference sequence). Trimming left V 1 base short and J 0 bases short, with 8 bases between. This CDR3 contains 15 residues. CDR3 sequence: CASSLWANSNQPQHF. CDR3 in DNA: TGTGCCAGCAGCTTGTGGGCAAATAGCAATCAGCCCCAGCATTTT.

About this clone itself: In the same sample, other DNA sequences code for this CDR3. This chain links TRBV27 with TRBJ1-6; 9 nucleotides align to TRBD1. Germline-derived CDR1 and CDR2 are MNHEY and SMNVEV (reference sequence). V shed 7 bases, J shed 7 bases, and the junction held 11 bases outside the gene matches. The CDR3 runs 16 residues. CDR3 residues: CASTYQAGTGNSPLHF. CDR3 nucleotides: TGTGCCAGCACCTATCAAGCGGGGACAGGGAATTCACCCCTCCACTTT.

The gene calls are TRBV5-6 and TRBJ1-1; tentatively, D is TRBD1 (6 bases). V was shortened by 0 bases and J by 5 bases, with 11 bases between the two germline ends. Germline CDR1 and CDR2: SGHDT and YYEEEE. The CDR3 has 14 residues. CDR3 in amino acids: CASSLGTGRTEAFF. In DNA form, the CDR3 reads TGTGCCAGCAGCTTGGGAACAGGGCGTACTGAAGCTTTCTTT.

This clone has a handful of counts. This chain links TRBV7-9 with TRBJ1-2; D is perhaps TRBD1 (5 bases). Per the germline V gene, CDR1 is SEHNR and CDR2 is FQNEAQ (reference sequence). This CDR3 is built from 14 residues. The V gene lost 0 bases and the J gene lost 3 bases, with 8 bases spanning the gap. The CDR3 loop is CASSLADRHYGYTF. CDR3 bases: TGTGCCAGCAGCTTAGCAGACAGACACTATGGCTACACCTTC.

This clone counts as medium-sized. The chain recombines TRBV6-4 with TRBJ2-2, with 7 bases aligning to TRBD2. The CDR3 sequence is 14 residues long. J was trimmed by 4 bases and V by 5 bases; bases with no gene match: 4. Germline V gene lookup returns CDR1 MRHNA and CDR2 SNTAGT. CDR3 region: CASSSGEGTGELFF. The CDR3 region has the DNA TGTGCCAGCAGTAGCGGGGAAGGCACCGGGGAGCTGTTTTTT.

CDR3 loop: CASSLARRQGSYEQYF. The DNA of the CDR3 is TGTGCCAGCAGCTTGGCCCGAAGACAGGGCTCCTACGAGCAGTACTTC. V and J are TRBV5-8 and TRBJ2-7; TRBD1 matches at 7 bases. Germline CDR1 reads SGHTS; CDR2 reads YDEGEE. The V and J ends lost 0 bases and 0 bases, in that order; junction bases with no gene match: 6. The CDR3 sequence is 16 residues long.

The rearrangement joins TRBV7-9 to TRBJ1-1; TRBD1 might be the D (6 bases). The CDR3 covers 12 residues. Trimming removed 7 bases at V and 6 bases at J, with 12 bases between. CDR1 is SEHNR, CDR2 FQNEAQ, per germline (reference sequence). CDR3 sequence reads: CASMQGLAEAFF. As DNA, the CDR3 is TGTGCCAGCATGCAGGGGTTGGCTGAAGCTTTCTTT. Full variable domain (rest looked up from reference TRBV7-9 and TRBJ1-1): DTGVSQNPRHKITKRGQNVTFRCDPISEHNRLYWYRQTLGQGPEFLTYFQNEAQLEKSRLLSDRFSAERPKGSFSTLEIQRTEQGDSAMYLCASMQGLAEAFFGQGTRLTVV.

This clone was seen more than once but under ten times. The chain recombines TRBV7-8 with TRBJ1-2, with TRBD1 identical over 8 bases. Germline loops: CDR1 SGHVS, CDR2 FQNEAQ. The V segment lost 1 base and the J segment 4 bases; nucleotides outside the gene matches: 5. The CDR3 totals 15 residues. CDR3 in DNA: TGTGCCAGCAGCTTAGGGCAGGGGGCTCTCTATGGCTACACCTTC. Its translation: CASSLGQGALYGYTF.